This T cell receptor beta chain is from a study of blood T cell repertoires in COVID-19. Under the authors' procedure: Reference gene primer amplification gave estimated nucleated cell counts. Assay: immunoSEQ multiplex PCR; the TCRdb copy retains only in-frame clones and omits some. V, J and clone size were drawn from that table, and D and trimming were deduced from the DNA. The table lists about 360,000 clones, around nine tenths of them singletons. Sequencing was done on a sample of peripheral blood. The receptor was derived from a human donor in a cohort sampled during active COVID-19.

The CDR3 DNA sequence: TGTGCCTGGAGTAGGGGGGGCCGGAACACTGAAGCTTTCTTT. Translation gives CAWSRGGRNTEAFF. This chain links TRBV30 with TRBJ1-1, with D maybe TRBD1 (6 bases). V dropped 2 bases and J dropped 1 base, with 11 bases sitting between them. Germline V gene lookup returns CDR1 GTSNPN and CDR2 SVGIG (reference sequence). This CDR3 has 14 amino acids.